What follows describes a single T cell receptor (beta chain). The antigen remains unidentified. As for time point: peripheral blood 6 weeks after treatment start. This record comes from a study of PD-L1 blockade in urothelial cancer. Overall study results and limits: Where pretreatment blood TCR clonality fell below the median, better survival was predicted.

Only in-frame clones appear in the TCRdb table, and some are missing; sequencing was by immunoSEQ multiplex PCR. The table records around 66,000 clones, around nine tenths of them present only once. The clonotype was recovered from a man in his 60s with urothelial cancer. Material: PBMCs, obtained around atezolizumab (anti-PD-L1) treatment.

The CDR3 bases are TGTGCCAGCAGTGCCGGGACAGTCCAAGAGACCCAGTACTTC. Translated, it gives CASSAGTVQETQYF. The rearrangement uses TRBV27 and TRBJ2-5, with 7 bases that match TRBD1. The CDR3 is 14 residues long. J was trimmed by 1 base and V by 5 bases; bases with no gene match: 4. Germline values: CDR1 MNHEY, CDR2 SMNVEV (reference sequence).